The 30 T cell receptor beta chains below come from one sample, sequenced in a study of T-cell reconstitution after alpha-beta-depleted transplantation in children. The TCRbeta library was prepared with unique molecular identifiers. TCRdb fed the PCR reads into MiXCR, producing one record per CDR3 protein. Among 70,000 to 95,000 distinct CDR3 sequences listed, roughly 18% were seen once. Sample: PBMCs, mostly from graft donor cells, taken 360 days after TCRalphabeta/CD19-depleted stem cell transplant. All receptors come from a male patient between 2 and 15 years old who had a stem cell transplant for acute lymphoblastic leukemia, so the T cells may come from the graft donor.

This clonotype was picked up many times. The junction differs from germline at one of its ends, possibly a read error. V usage is TRBV14 and J usage is TRBJ2-1; no clear D gene. Germline V CDR1 and CDR2: SGHDN, FVKESK. The CDR3 runs 15 residues. CDR3 DNA: TGTGCCAGCAGCCAAGTTTCGTCGGGTGTGGGCCGGGTCGACTTC. This translates into CASSQVSSGVGRVDF.

This rearrangement joins TRBV4-1 to TRBJ2-3; 14 positions agree with TRBD2. CDR3 size: 16 residues. The V gene end was trimmed by 4 bases and the J gene end by 7 bases; junction bases not matched to a gene: 7. Germline V gene lookup returns CDR1 MGHRA and CDR2 YSYEKL. The CDR3 loop reads CASSPGTSGRAHTQYF. The CDR3 coding sequence is TGCGCCAGCAGCCCTGGGACTAGCGGGAGAGCACATACGCAGTATTTT.

This clonotype was seen repeatedly, ten times or more. The chain uses TRBV29-1 and TRBJ1-1; the match to TRBD1 covers 7 bases. CDR1 is SQVTM, CDR2 ANQGSEA, per germline. The length of the CDR3 is 15 residues. J lost 2 bases, V lost 7 bases, and 13 bases had no gene match. This CDR3 reads CSAPQGLNSNTEAFF. The CDR3 bases are TGCAGCGCGCCACAGGGGTTAAATTCTAACACTGAAGCTTTCTTT.

This clonotype was recorded a few times. The chain has TRBV10-3 and TRBJ2-5; D assignment may be TRBD1 or TRBD2 (6 bases each). The length of the CDR3 is 15 residues. The germline gives CDR1 ENHRY, CDR2 SYGVKD. V was trimmed by 4 bases and J by 7 bases, leaving 19 bases between them. DNA for the CDR3: TGTGCCATCAGTGGGGCACAGGGAGGCCTGGGGACCCAGTACTTC. Protein sequence: CAISGAQGGLGTQYF.

V usage is TRBV5-1 and J usage is TRBJ2-5, with a weak D call TRBD2 (5 bases). The V and J ends lost 0 bases and 4 bases respectively, with 7 bases between them. The CDR3 totals 13 residues. Germline V gives CDR1 SGHRS, CDR2 YFSETQ. The CDR3 nucleotides are TGCGCCAGCAGCTTGGACAGCGGAGAGACCCAGTACTTC. This encodes CASSLDSGETQYF. Full variable domain (outside the CDR3, taken from reference TRBV5-1 and TRBJ2-5): KAGVTQTPRYLIKTRGQQVTLSCSPISGHRSVSWYQQTPGQGLQFLFEYFSETQRNKGNFPGRFSGRQFSNSRSEMNVSTLELGDSALYLCASSLDSGETQYFGPGTRLLVL.

This rearrangement joins TRBV7-6 to TRBJ2-3; D not certain. This CDR3 region has 13 residues. From germline, CDR1 is SGHVS and CDR2 FNYEAQ. Trimming cost V 0 bases and J 6 bases, with 7 bases left between them. In DNA form, the CDR3 reads TGTGCCAGCAGCTTAGCGTCCCCTGATACGCAGTATTTT. It translates to CASSLASPDTQYF.

CDR3 loop: CASTPGPMNTEAFF. The CDR3 bases are TGTGCCAGCACCCCGGGGCCCATGAACACTGAAGCTTTCTTT. This sequence joins TRBV6-1 and TRBJ1-1, with D perhaps TRBD1 (5 bases). The length of the CDR3 is 14 residues. Per the germline V gene, CDR1 is MNHNS and CDR2 is SASEGT. The V gene lost 7 bases and the J gene lost 0 bases, with 12 bases spanning the gap.

This clonotype was observed a few times. V gene TRBV11-2 combines with J gene TRBJ2-3; D call uncertain. The CDR3 runs 20 residues. CDR1 and CDR2 from the germline V gene are SGHAT and FQNNGV. Deletions cut 5 bases from V and 0 bases from J, with 27 bases between. The CDR3: CASSLLVRWSGVTSTDTQYF. The CDR3 DNA is TGTGCCAGCAGCCTACTCGTGCGCTGGTCTGGGGTGACTAGCACAGATACGCAGTATTTT.

The table lists this clonotype with many counts. The CDR3 nucleotides read TGTGCCAGCAGCTTCAGGGACTGGAGTAACAATGAGCAGTTCTTC. Translating it yields CASSFRDWSNNEQFF. The V gene is TRBV7-9, the J gene TRBJ2-1; perhaps TRBD2 as D (6 bases). CDR3 size: 15 residues. Germline V lookup: CDR1 SEHNR, CDR2 FQNEAQ (reference sequence). Trimming took off 3 bases at V and 5 bases at J, with 14 bases between the two ends.

This clonotype was detected a few times. The rearrangement uses TRBV20-1 and TRBJ2-7; weak D call: TRBD2 (6 bases). The germline V and J ends were trimmed by 6 bases and 1 base, with 13 bases remaining between them. The germline gives CDR1 DFQATT, CDR2 SNEGSKA (reference sequence). This CDR3 is built from 13 residues. The CDR3 reads CSAKWTNSYEQYF. DNA for the CDR3: TGCAGTGCAAAATGGACTAATTCCTACGAGCAGTACTTC.

This clonotype was seen a handful of times. This rearrangement joins TRBV3-1 to TRBJ2-5; 13 bases map to TRBD2. The CDR3 runs to 16 residues. The germline V gene has CDR1 LGHDT and CDR2 YNNKEL (reference sequence). Trimming cost V 5 bases and J 1 base; bases outside gene matches: 4. CDR3 DNA: TGTGCCAGCAGCTTCGGACTAGCGGGGGCCCAAGAGACCCAGTACTTC. Translated, it gives CASSFGLAGAQETQYF.

This clonotype was counted only a few times. J is TRBJ1-1 and V is TRBV5-6, with TRBD1 matching 10 bases. CDR1 and CDR2 from the germline V gene are SGHDT and YYEEEE. V shed 5 bases and J 3 bases; nucleotides not matched to a gene: 10. The CDR3 loop spans 16 amino acids. The CDR3 nucleotides are TGTGCCAGCAGACTGGGGGGACAGGGGTCTTACACTGAAGCTTTCTTT. This sequence encodes CASRLGGQGSYTEAFF.

In its sample, this clonotype was seen a few times. The DNA of the CDR3 is TGTGCCAGCAGTTTAGGCGGGAGGGGGGGAGATACGCAGTATTTT. Encoded protein: CASSLGGRGGDTQYF. The chain employs TRBV28 and TRBJ2-3; 9 nucleotides agree with TRBD2. CDR3 size: 15 residues. J lost 5 bases, V lost 2 bases, and 5 bases had no gene match. Germline CDR1 and CDR2: MDHEN and SYDVKM. Drawing the rest from reference TRBV28 and TRBJ2-3, the complete variable domain is DVKVTQSSRYLVKRTGEKVFLECVQDMDHENMFWYRQDPGLGLRLIYFSYDVKMKEKGDIPEGYSVSREKKERFSLILESASTNQTSMYLCASSLGGRGGDTQYFGPGTRLTVL.

This clonotype was seen a handful of times. The chain combines TRBV4-1 with TRBJ2-7; maybe TRBD2 (6 bases). CDR1 is MGHRA and CDR2 is YSYEKL in the germline V gene. The CDR3 is 17 residues long. V was cut by 0 bases and J by 4 bases, with 19 bases left in between. CDR3 region: CASSQEWEVGPIYEQYF. For the CDR3, the DNA is TGCGCCAGCAGCCAAGAGTGGGAGGTCGGACCTATTTACGAGCAGTACTTC.

This clonotype was observed many times. The V gene is TRBV20-1, the J gene TRBJ2-1; 14 nucleotides align to TRBD2. Germline assignment: CDR1 DFQATT and CDR2 SNEGSKA (reference sequence). V was pared by 6 bases and J by 5 bases, with 6 bases of the junction left unmatched. This CDR3 region has 15 residues. The DNA of the CDR3 is TGCAGTGCCATAAAGGGACTAGCGGGAGACAATGAGCAGTTCTTC. As protein: CSAIKGLAGDNEQFF.

This clonotype has a handful of counts. The V gene is TRBV10-2, the J gene TRBJ2-7, with 10 positions matching TRBD2. Germline V gene lookup returns CDR1 WSHSY and CDR2 SAAADI. The CDR3 is 15 residues long. The V and J ends lost 6 bases and 3 bases, in that order; junction bases with no gene match: 8. CDR3 region: CASRGSGRAVYEQYF. CDR3 in DNA: TGCGCCAGCAGGGGGAGCGGGAGGGCCGTCTACGAGCAGTACTTC.

This clonotype was observed many times. The chain has TRBV11-2 and TRBJ2-3, with D unclear. The CDR3 has 15 amino acids. Germline-derived CDR1 and CDR2 are SGHAT and FQNNGV. V lost 0 bases and J 0 bases, leaving 7 bases between the germline ends. The CDR3 here is CASSLDGSSTDTQYF. The CDR3 DNA sequence: TGTGCCAGCAGCTTAGACGGATCTAGCACAGATACGCAGTATTTT.

This clonotype came up a few times. A junction boundary mismatches the germline segment, possibly from a read error. The V call is TRBV24-1, the J call TRBJ2-2; D remains unclear. Per germline, CDR1 KGHDR and CDR2 SFDVKD. This CDR3 contains 11 residues. The CDR3 DNA reads as TGTGCCACCGGTGACACCGGGGAGCTGTTTTTT. Protein product: CATGDTGELFF.

A word on this clonotype: At one of its ends the junction is not consistent with the germline gene, which may arise from a read error. The V call is TRBV7-7, the J call TRBJ2-1; weak D call: TRBD1 (7 bases). Germline V gene data show CDR1 as SSHAT and CDR2 as FNYEAQ (reference sequence). The CDR3 sequence is 14 residues long. The CDR3 loop is CASSSTTGRNEQFF. CDR3 DNA: TGTGCTAGCAGCTCGACGACAGGGAGGAATGAGCAGTTCTTC.

The chain recombines TRBV28 with TRBJ2-6; D ambiguous. The germline V gene has CDR1 MDHEN and CDR2 SYDVKM. Trimming stripped 6 bases from V and 4 bases from J, with 10 bases between. The CDR3 loop spans 14 amino acids. The CDR3 nucleotides are TGTGCCAGCAGCCAACAAACAGGGGCCAACGTCCTGACTTTC. This encodes CASSQQTGANVLTF.

This clonotype was seen repeatedly, ten times or more. The chain carries TRBV5-1 and TRBJ2-7; D gene ambiguous. V was clipped by 3 bases and J by 3 bases, with 16 bases between them. This CDR3 has 15 amino acids. Germline V gene lookup returns CDR1 SGHRS and CDR2 YFSETQ. This CDR3 is CASSSLPLPDYEQYF. The CDR3 DNA is TGCGCCAGCAGCTCCCTTCCCCTCCCCGACTACGAGCAGTACTTC.

The rearrangement links TRBV15 to TRBJ1-2, with TRBD1 as a possible D gene (6 bases). Germline CDR1 LNHNV, CDR2 YYDKDF (reference sequence). V shed 1 base and J shed 0 bases, with 12 bases lying between them. The length of the CDR3 is 16 residues. CDR3 coding DNA: TGTGCCACCAGCAGAGTCGGGGGCGCTCCTAACTATGGCTACACCTTC. It codes for CATSRVGGAPNYGYTF.

V usage is TRBV5-1 and J usage is TRBJ1-2, with D possibly being TRBD1 (6 bases). CDR1 and CDR2 from the germline V gene are SGHRS and YFSETQ. The length of the CDR3 is 16 residues. Trimming took 0 bases from V and 4 from J, leaving 16 bases between them. The CDR3 reads CASSLGTGLQIYGYTF. In DNA form, the CDR3 reads TGCGCCAGCAGCTTGGGAACAGGGTTACAAATCTATGGCTACACCTTC.

This clonotype has ten or more counts. The chain carries TRBV19 and TRBJ2-5, with D unclear. With 5 bases removed from V and 1 base from J, the gap between germline ends came to 8 bases. CDR1 LNHDA and CDR2 SQIVND come from the germline V gene (reference sequence). The CDR3 is made up of 13 amino acids. CDR3 amino acids: CASSQDGQETQYF. The CDR3 DNA is TGTGCCAGTAGTCAAGACGGCCAAGAGACCCAGTACTTC. Complete variable domain (other parts from reference TRBV19 and TRBJ2-5): DGGITQSPKYLFRKEGQNVTLSCEQNLNHDAMYWYRQDPGQGLRLIYYSQIVNDFQKGDIAEGYSVSREKKESFPLTVTSAQKNPTAFYLCASSQDGQETQYFGPGTRLLVL.

The chain couples TRBV7-9 to TRBJ2-7, with D unclear. Germline V gene lookup returns CDR1 SEHNR and CDR2 FQNEAQ (reference sequence). The CDR3 runs 15 residues. The V gene lost 1 base and the J gene lost 2 bases, with 12 bases spanning the gap. The CDR3: CASSLGVSTAYEQYF. The CDR3 DNA follows: TGTGCCAGCAGCTTAGGGGTAAGTACTGCCTACGAGCAGTACTTC.

This clonotype came up many times. The chain uses TRBV7-9 and TRBJ2-2; 8 positions match TRBD2. V was pared by 1 base and J by 2 bases, with 3 bases of the junction left unmatched. From germline, CDR1 is SEHNR and CDR2 FQNEAQ (reference sequence). This CDR3 comprises 16 residues. CDR3 DNA: TGTGCCAGCAGCTTAGTAACTAGCGGTAACACCGGGGAGCTGTTTTTT. This sequence encodes CASSLVTSGNTGELFF.

CDR3 DNA sequence: TGCAGTGCTAGCCGGGACCCCAATGAGCAGTTCTTC. Translation: CSASRDPNEQFF. J is TRBJ2-1 and V is TRBV20-1; D might be TRBD1 or TRBD2, each matching 5 bases. Germline V gene data show CDR1 as DFQATT and CDR2 as SNEGSKA (reference sequence). With 3 bases removed from V and 6 bases from J, the gap between germline ends came to 9 bases. The CDR3 covers 12 residues.

This chain joins TRBV11-3 and TRBJ2-1; 11 bases agree with TRBD2. This CDR3 comprises 16 residues. Germline CDR1 and CDR2: SGHNT and YENEEA. Trimming cost V 3 bases and J 6 bases; bases outside gene matches: 7. The chain's CDR3 is CASSFARLAGLNEQFF. CDR3 coding DNA: TGTGCCAGCAGCTTTGCCCGACTAGCGGGACTCAATGAGCAGTTCTTC.

A few counts support this clonotype. The chain uses TRBV27 and TRBJ2-1; D is undetermined. Trimming stripped 5 bases from V and 8 bases from J, with 10 bases between. This CDR3 comprises 12 residues. Germline V gene sequence: CDR1 MNHEY, CDR2 SMNVEV (reference sequence). The CDR3 here is CASSQTGDEQFF. The CDR3 region has the DNA TGTGCCAGCAGTCAAACGGGTGATGAGCAGTTCTTC.

This clonotype occurred a few times. The V and J genes are TRBV5-1 and TRBJ2-5, with 9 bases aligning to TRBD1. This CDR3 has 14 residues. Losses at the gene ends were 1 base for V and 4 bases for J; bases not matched to a gene: 2. CDR1 and CDR2 from the germline V gene are SGHRS and YFSETQ. This CDR3 reads CASSLYRGRETQYF. CDR3 nucleotide sequence: TGCGCCAGCAGCTTGTACAGGGGGCGAGAGACCCAGTACTTC.